A single sample gave rise to the 29 T cell receptor beta chains below, sequenced in a study of spatial heterogeneity in lung cancer. General study findings and limits: In tumors, expanded intratumoral alpha and beta TCR counts tracked mutation counts.

Their antigen targets remain unknown. Stated time point: sample taken at primary tumor resection. TCRdb ran MiXCR on the 5' RACE reads and lists one entry per CDR3 protein. Of 20,000 to 25,000 distinct CDR3 sequences listed, about 4.4% are singletons. The sample was lung tumor tissue, taken at surgery. Receptors were obtained from a male donor with early-stage non-small cell lung cancer.

This clonotype was recorded at least ten times. J is TRBJ1-1 and V is TRBV12-3 or TRBV12-4, with 11 nucleotides matching TRBD1. CDR3 length: 15 residues. Trimming at V came to 6 bases and at J to 10 bases, leaving 13 bases not matched to a gene. In DNA form, the CDR3 reads TGTGCCAGCAGAACCGGGACAGGGGGTCGTGGGTCAGCTTTCTTT. Encoded protein: CASRTGTGGRGSAFF.

This clonotype has ten or more counts. This chain connects TRBV10-3 to TRBJ2-7; D possibly corresponds to TRBD1 (5 bases). This CDR3 spans 15 amino acids. V was cut by 6 bases and J by 0 bases, with 15 bases left in between. The germline V gene encodes CDR1 ENHRY and CDR2 SYGVKD. CDR3 sequence (DNA): TGTGCCATCAGCAGACAGCAGGGCTCCTCCTACGAGCAGTACTTC. Protein sequence: CAISRQQGSSYEQYF.

This clonotype appeared a few times. The V and J genes are TRBV5-1 and TRBJ1-1; no clear D gene. V was pared by 0 bases and J by 1 base, with 7 bases between. CDR3 size: 14 residues. Germline V gives CDR1 SGHRS, CDR2 YFSETQ. CDR3 sequence: CASSLVSRNTEAFF. The CDR3 nucleotides are TGCGCCAGCAGCTTGGTCTCCAGGAACACTGAAGCTTTCTTT.

This clonotype was recorded at least ten times. The chain has TRBV7-2 and TRBJ2-3, with TRBD2 matching over 7 bases. CDR1 SGHTA and CDR2 FQGNSA come from the germline V gene. This CDR3 contains 15 residues. V lost 4 bases and J lost 5; bases outside the gene matches: 9. The CDR3 DNA reads TGTGCCAGCAGCTCCCTCGGACTAGGCCGAGATACGCAGTATTTT. This translates into CASSSLGLGRDTQYF.

This clonotype was seen at least ten times. The chain couples TRBV27 to TRBJ2-7; 9 nucleotides match TRBD1. CDR1 MNHEY and CDR2 SMNVEV come from the germline V gene (reference sequence). CDR3 size: 14 residues. V trimming: 5 bases; J trimming: 3 bases; junction bases outside the gene matches: 5. CDR3 region: CASSRDRERYEQYF. As DNA, the CDR3 is TGTGCCAGCAGTCGGGACAGGGAGCGCTACGAGCAGTACTTC.

Ten or more counts support this clonotype. This chain links TRBV7-8 with TRBJ2-7; 12 bases are a match to TRBD2. The CDR3 extends over 15 amino acids. CDR1 is SGHVS, CDR2 FQNEAQ, per germline. With V trimmed by 5 bases and J by 2 bases, 4 bases remained unmatched. For the CDR3, the DNA is TGTGCCAGCAGCCCCCGGACTAGCGGGACCTACGAGCAGTACTTC. Amino acid sequence: CASSPRTSGTYEQYF.

V is TRBV7-2 and J is TRBJ2-7; tentative D call: TRBD2 (6 bases). This CDR3 spans 11 amino acids. Germline V gene data show CDR1 as SGHTA and CDR2 as FQGNSA. V lost 8 bases to trimming and J lost 13 bases, with 18 bases between them. In DNA, the CDR3 is TGTGCCAGCGTGGGGATTGGGGGAGGATACTTC. Encoded protein: CASVGIGGGYF. The full variable domain, completed using reference TRBV7-2 and TRBJ2-7, is GAGVSQSPSNKVTEKGKDVELRCDPISGHTALYWYRQSLGQGLEFLIYFQGNSAPDKSGLPSDRFSAERTGGSVSTLTIQRTQQEDSAVYLCASVGIGGGYFGPGTRLTVT.

This clonotype was seen many times. The chain couples TRBV7-2 to TRBJ2-1, with 9 positions matching TRBD1. Germline values: CDR1 SGHTA, CDR2 FQGNSA. V was pared by 3 bases and J by 12 bases, with 12 bases of the junction left unmatched. The CDR3 loop spans 15 amino acids. The CDR3 DNA reads TGTGCCAGCAGCTTTATGACAGGGGGAGAGGGGGCGCAGTTCTTC. Amino acids: CASSFMTGGEGAQFF.

The chain links TRBV29-1 to TRBJ2-7; D remains unclear. The V end was cut by 4 bases, the J end by 0 bases, with 7 bases between. This CDR3 is built from 12 residues. Germline CDR1 and CDR2: SQVTM and ANQGSEA. CDR3 nucleotide sequence: TGCAGCGTTGTTGTACTCTCCTACGAGCAGTACTTC. Its translation is CSVVVLSYEQYF.

This chain links TRBV11-2 with TRBJ2-5; D is unclear. In germline, CDR1 is SGHAT, CDR2 FQNNGV. This CDR3 region has 14 residues. Trimming removed 5 bases from V and 2 bases from J, with 12 bases in between. The CDR3 nucleotides read TGTGCCAGCAGCCATGCTGGCGGACAAGAGACCCAGTACTTC. Translated, it gives CASSHAGGQETQYF.

This clonotype was recorded at least ten times. CDR3 residues: CASSLSSGIYNEQFF. For the CDR3, the DNA is TGCGCCAGCAGCTTATCTAGCGGGATTTACAATGAGCAGTTCTTC. V usage is TRBV5-1 and J usage is TRBJ2-1; 9 bases map to TRBD2. Trimming took 2 bases from V and 4 from J; bases not matched to a gene: 4. In germline, CDR1 is SGHRS, CDR2 YFSETQ. The CDR3 runs to 15 residues.

In this sample, this clonotype turned up many times. The CDR3 loop reads CASSRTGDSYEQYF. CDR3 bases: TGTGCCAGCAGTAGGACAGGAGACTCCTACGAGCAGTACTTC. The rearrangement joins TRBV28 to TRBJ2-7, with TRBD1 identical over 7 bases. CDR1 MDHEN and CDR2 SYDVKM come from the germline V gene. The CDR3 consists of 14 residues. Trimming at V came to 5 bases and at J to 0 bases, leaving 4 bases not matched to a gene.

In this sample, this clonotype turned up many times. The chain employs TRBV20-1 and TRBJ1-6; D gene ambiguous. CDR3 length equals 15 residues. Germline assignment: CDR1 DFQATT and CDR2 SNEGSKA (reference sequence). The V end was cut by 0 bases, the J end by 1 base, with 7 bases between. CDR3 sequence reads: CSARDRASYNSPLHF. For the CDR3, the DNA is TGCAGTGCTAGAGATCGGGCGTCCTATAATTCACCCCTCCACTTT.

Only a few counts were recorded for this clonotype. The chain carries TRBV20-1 and TRBJ2-3, with D hard to call. The germline gives CDR1 DFQATT, CDR2 SNEGSKA (reference sequence). The CDR3 spans 13 residues. Trimming took off 7 bases at V and 2 bases at J, with 13 bases between the two ends. CDR3 in DNA: TGCAGTGTCCATGCACGCAACACAGATACGCAGTATTTT. Translated, it gives CSVHARNTDTQYF.

The sample holds many counts of this clonotype. The genes are TRBV27 and TRBJ2-2; the D gene is possibly TRBD1 (5 bases). The CDR3 totals 15 residues. V lost 3 bases to trimming and J lost 4 bases, with 12 bases between them. The germline gives CDR1 MNHEY, CDR2 SMNVEV (reference sequence). For the CDR3, the DNA is TGTGCCAGCAGTTTCTCAGGGATGGGCACCGGGGAGCTGTTTTTT. This sequence encodes CASSFSGMGTGELFF.

This clonotype was recorded once. A much larger clone sits a single nucleotide away, making a read error possible. V usage is TRBV24-1 and J usage is TRBJ2-5; 7 bases line up with TRBD1. There are 15 residues in the CDR3. The V gene's germline CDR1 is KGHDR and CDR2 SFDVKD. With 2 bases clipped from V and 4 bases from J, the junction kept 6 bases outside the gene matches. CDR3 in DNA: TGTGCCACCAGTGATTCTCTCGACAGGGCAGAGACCCAGTACTTC. It specifies CATSDSLDRAETQYF.

This clonotype was detected ten times or more. This chain joins TRBV20-1 and TRBJ2-7; D may correspond to TRBD1 or TRBD2 (5 bases each). This CDR3 contains 12 residues. Germline CDR1 is DFQATT and CDR2 is SNEGSKA (reference sequence). The V end lost 5 bases, the J end lost 4 bases, and 12 bases lay between the germline ends. The CDR3 nucleotides are TGCAGTGCTCCCGCGAGGGGTTACGAGCAGTACTTC. Translating it yields CSAPARGYEQYF.

This clonotype was recorded many times. The chain carries TRBV7-2 and TRBJ2-1; D may correspond to TRBD1 or TRBD2 (5 bases each). The germline gives CDR1 SGHTA, CDR2 FQGNSA. This CDR3 has 15 amino acids. V lost 5 bases and J lost 7, with 18 bases in between. CDR3 loop: CASSPTGLDVNEQFF. Written as DNA, the CDR3 is TGTGCCAGCAGCCCCACAGGACTCGATGTTAATGAGCAGTTCTTC.

This clonotype has at least ten counts. One end of the junction does not line up with germline, which may come from a read error. This chain uses TRBV7-7 with TRBJ2-5, with TRBD2 matching over 8 bases. This CDR3 comprises 15 residues. In germline, CDR1 is SSHAT, CDR2 FNYEAQ (reference sequence). The CDR3 nucleotides are TGTGCTAGCAGCTTATACGGGGGGGCCGGGGAGACCCAGTACTTC. Its translation is CASSLYGGAGETQYF.

This clonotype has at least ten counts. The V and J genes are TRBV5-1 and TRBJ2-7; 7 positions agree with TRBD1. The CDR3 totals 13 residues. Germline CDR1 and CDR2: SGHRS and YFSETQ. V shed 4 bases and J 3 bases; nucleotides not matched to a gene: 4. The CDR3 DNA reads as TGCGCCAGCAGCCGACAGGGAAACTACGAGCAGTACTTC. Translating it yields CASSRQGNYEQYF.

This clonotype was seen at least ten times. The chain employs TRBV28 and TRBJ1-1; D uncertain. The V end lost 5 bases, the J end lost 3 bases, and 7 bases lay between the germline ends. CDR1 is MDHEN and CDR2 is SYDVKM in the germline V gene. The CDR3 sequence is 12 residues long. CDR3 nucleotide sequence: TGTGCCAGCAGTGCTCCGGACACTGAAGCTTTCTTT. Translating gives CASSAPDTEAFF.

This clonotype was found many times. J is TRBJ1-4 and V is TRBV7-9; D gene uncertain. Trimming removed 3 bases at V and 2 bases at J, with 10 bases between. CDR1 is SEHNR and CDR2 is FQNEAQ in the germline V gene (reference sequence). The CDR3 totals 15 residues. The CDR3 nucleotides are TGTGCCAGCAGCTTCGGGAGGGTTACTAATGAAAAACTGTTTTTT. Protein: CASSFGRVTNEKLFF.

This clonotype was recorded at least ten times. The chain links TRBV27 to TRBJ2-1, with TRBD1 matching over 7 bases. This CDR3 region has 14 residues. CDR1 and CDR2 from the germline V gene are MNHEY and SMNVEV (reference sequence). V trimming: 7 bases; J trimming: 2 bases; junction bases outside the gene matches: 5. This chain's CDR3 is CASKGQSTYNEQFF. CDR3 DNA sequence: TGTGCCAGCAAGGGACAGTCCACCTACAATGAGCAGTTCTTC.

This clonotype has ten or more counts. The gene calls are TRBV11-2 and TRBJ2-3; D gene uncertain. Germline-derived CDR1 and CDR2 are SGHAT and FQNNGV. The CDR3 loop spans 13 amino acids. V gave up 5 bases and J gave up 2 bases, with 8 bases separating them. For the CDR3, the DNA is TGTGCCAGCAGCCCGACAAACACAGATACGCAGTATTTT. Translating it yields CASSPTNTDTQYF.

Relative to its sample, this clonotype is medium-sized. The CDR3 region is CASSLGASYEQYF. The CDR3 coding sequence is TGTGCCAGCAGCTTAGGGGCGAGCTACGAGCAGTACTTC. The chain carries TRBV7-2 and TRBJ2-7; D unclear. This CDR3 has 13 amino acids. Trimming took off 1 base at V and 3 bases at J, with 7 bases between the two ends. The germline gives CDR1 SGHTA, CDR2 FQGNSA.

This clonotype was seen ten or more times. The chain is built from TRBV28 and TRBJ1-1; maybe TRBD1 (5 bases). The CDR3 is 20 residues long. V was trimmed by 7 bases and J by 3 bases, leaving 33 bases between them. CDR1 and CDR2 from the germline V gene are MDHEN and SYDVKM. CDR3 sequence: CASTPAGVFGTWRVHTEAFF. CDR3 in DNA: TGTGCCAGCACCCCCGCGGGTGTCTTCGGGACTTGGAGGGTCCACACTGAAGCTTTCTTT. Combining the CDR3 with reference TRBV28 and TRBJ1-1 gives the whole variable domain DVKVTQSSRYLVKRTGEKVFLECVQDMDHENMFWYRQDPGLGLRLIYFSYDVKMKEKGDIPEGYSVSREKKERFSLILESASTNQTSMYLCASTPAGVFGTWRVHTEAFFGQGTRLTVV.

This clonotype occurred once. A much larger clonotype is one base distant, so this may be a read error. The rearrangement joins TRBV2 to TRBJ1-1; 7 bases agree with TRBD1. The CDR3 runs to 15 residues. Germline CDR1 and CDR2: SNHLY and FYNNEI. This CDR3 reads CGSRENYRGNTEAFF. CDR3 DNA sequence: TGTGGCAGCAGGGAGAATTACAGGGGGAACACTGAAGCTTTCTTT.

This clonotype appeared many times. The J gene is TRBJ2-5, the V gene TRBV11-2, with D tentatively TRBD1 (6 bases). V lost 5 bases to trimming and J lost 9 bases, with 16 bases between them. Looked up from germline, CDR1 is SGHAT and CDR2 is FQNNGV. The CDR3 is 13 residues long. The CDR3 nucleotides are TGTGCCAGCAGCCAGACAGGCGCCGGGGCCCAGTACTTC. Translation gives CASSQTGAGAQYF.

This clonotype was counted many times. This rearrangement joins TRBV20-1 to TRBJ1-2; D possibly corresponds to TRBD1 (6 bases). The CDR3 has 14 amino acids. Germline CDR1 is DFQATT and CDR2 is SNEGSKA (reference sequence). Trimming shortened V by 3 bases and J by 7 bases, and 18 bases separated the two germline ends. CDR3 amino acids: CSASLRQGWVGYTF. The CDR3 bases are TGCAGTGCTAGCCTCCGGCAGGGGTGGGTTGGCTACACCTTC.